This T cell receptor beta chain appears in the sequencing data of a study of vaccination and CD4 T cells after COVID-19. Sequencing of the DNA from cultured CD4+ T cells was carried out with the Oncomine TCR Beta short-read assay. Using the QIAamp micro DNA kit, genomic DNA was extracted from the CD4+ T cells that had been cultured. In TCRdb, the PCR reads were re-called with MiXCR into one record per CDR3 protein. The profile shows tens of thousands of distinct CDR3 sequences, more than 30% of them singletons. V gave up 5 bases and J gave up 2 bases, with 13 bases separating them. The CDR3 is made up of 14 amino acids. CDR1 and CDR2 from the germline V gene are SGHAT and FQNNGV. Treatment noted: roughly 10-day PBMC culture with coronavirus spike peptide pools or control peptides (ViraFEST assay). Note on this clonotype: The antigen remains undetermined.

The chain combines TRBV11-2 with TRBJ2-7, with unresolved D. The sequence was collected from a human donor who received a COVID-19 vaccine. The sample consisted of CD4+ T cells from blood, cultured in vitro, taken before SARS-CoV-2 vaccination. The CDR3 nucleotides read TGTGCCAGCAGCCCCAGTAGGCTCCCCTACGAGCAGTACTTC. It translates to CASSPSRLPYEQYF.